This record looks at one T cell receptor beta chain sequence and its context. Its target is not known. No DNA is shown, since the ends of the CDR3 on it are uncertain; the CDR3 is the one TCRdb lists. The CDR3 length is 20 residues, termini included. This specimen comes from a study of CD8 T cells in ankylosing spondylitis. General study points: It appeared that ankylosing spondylitis blood was characterized by a TCR beta motif of seven or eight highly homologous variants. Certain motif variants had earlier been reported in reactive arthritis synovial fluid and blood. Within matched ankylosing spondylitis synovial fluid, disease-linked clones were reportedly significantly enriched.

Generation of TCR beta libraries employed quantitative 5'-RACE incorporating molecular barcodes. MiXCR, applied by TCRdb to the 5' RACE reads, yields one record per CDR3 protein. The sample has approximately 260,000 distinct CDR3 sequences; roughly 8.6% are singletons. This sequence originates from a male donor with ankylosing spondylitis or in good health (not recorded which). Sequencing input: blood, either unsorted or a sorted T cell fraction (not recorded which). The chain links TRBV7-5 to TRBJ2-5; the table gives TRBD2 as D, unverified against the DNA. TRBV7-5 is given as a pseudogene. The CDR3 spells CISVPEAPPTAGGPQETQYF.